One sample yielded the 9 T cell receptor beta chains listed below, sequenced in a study of tumor and adjacent non-tumor tissue in lung cancer. Three rounds of nested PCR, following a modified ARM-PCR protocol, produced the TCRbeta library. From the multiplex PCR reads, TCRdb called clonotypes with MiXCR, one entry per CDR3 protein. This table has around 70,000 distinct CDR3 sequences, 73% appearing once. This sample's RNA came from whole unsorted tissue. The sample consisted of lung tumor tissue. These receptor sequences come from a man in his sixties with non-small cell lung cancer.

This clonotype was seen at least ten times. The chain carries TRBV6-5 and TRBJ2-5; D gene uncertain. The CDR3 runs 11 residues. CDR1 and CDR2 from the germline V gene are MNHEY and SVGAGI. V was trimmed by 2 bases and J by 3 bases, leaving 1 base between them. The DNA for the CDR3 is TGTGCCAGCAGTTACAAAGAGACCCAGTACTTC. This gives the protein CASSYKETQYF.

As regards this clonotype: The CDR3 carries no conserved terminal phenylalanine or tryptophan, so it likely arises from a read error. The chain carries TRBV29-1 and TRBJ1-1; tentatively, D is TRBD1 (5 bases). The germline CDR1 and CDR2 sequences are SQVTM and ANQGSEA. The CDR3 extends over 13 amino acids. CDR3 in DNA: TGCAGCGCTGGTGAAGGGGAGAACACTGATGCTTTCTCT. It translates to CSAGEGENTDAFS.

On this clonotype itself: The junction and the germline gene differ at one end; a read error may be behind it. The gene calls are TRBV6-5 and TRBJ2-7; TRBD2 aligns across 7 bases. This CDR3 has 15 residues. CDR1 and CDR2 from the germline V gene are MNHEY and SVGAGI. Here the CDR3 DNA reads TGTGCTAGCAGTTACTCGAGGCGGGAGACTGCCGATCACTACTTC. Translated: CASSYSRRETADHYF.

With regard to this clonotype: An end of the junction differs from the germline gene, which may be a read error. J is TRBJ1-3 and V is TRBV6-5; perhaps TRBD1 as D (6 bases). Looked up from germline, CDR1 is MNHEY and CDR2 is SVGAGI. The CDR3 runs to 14 residues. CDR3 DNA: TGTGCCAGCAGACAGGGCTTAACTGGAAACACAATATATTTT. Translating it yields CASRQGLTGNTIYF.

A word on this clonotype: Germline and junction disagree at one end, which may indicate a read error. V usage is TRBV7-9 and J usage is TRBJ2-5; D is possibly TRBD1 (6 bases). The germline V gene has CDR1 SEHNR and CDR2 FQNEAQ (reference sequence). CDR3 length: 13 amino acids. The DNA of the CDR3 is TGTGACAGCAGCCCCTCTTTATTTGGGACACAGTACTTC. It codes for CDSSPSLFGTQYF.

This clonotype showed up just a few times. An end of the junction does not agree with germline; a read error may underlie this. J is TRBJ2-5 and V is TRBV20-1; D gene uncertain. Germline V CDR1 and CDR2: DFQATT, SNEGSKA (reference sequence). This CDR3 has 14 amino acids. CDR3 region: CSVTLRTRQETQYF. The CDR3 DNA sequence: TGCAGTGTCACGCTTAGGACGCGGCAAGAGACACAGTACTTC.

Note on this clonotype: One base away lies a much larger clone, so this may be a sequencing read error. The rearrangement uses TRBV12-3 or TRBV12-4 and TRBJ2-3; 7 nucleotides align to TRBD1. J was trimmed by 7 bases and V by 8 bases; bases with no gene match: 9. The CDR3 spans 13 residues. The DNA of the CDR3 is TGTGCCAGCGGTAGAGACAGGGCCTATACGCAGTATTTT. It is translated as CASGRDRAYTQYF.

This clonotype showed up just once. This chain links TRBV5-4 with TRBJ1-3; no reliable D call. Per the germline V gene, CDR1 is SGHNT and CDR2 is YYREEE (reference sequence). The V and J ends lost 8 bases and 0 bases respectively, with 18 bases between them. The CDR3 is 16 residues long. The CDR3, as DNA: TGTGCCAGTCATCGCGGGATAGGAAGCTCTGGAAACACCATATATTTT. Amino acid sequence: CASHRGIGSSGNTIYF.

The chain recombines TRBV6-6 with TRBJ2-7; no clear D gene. V lost 5 bases and J lost 0, with 14 bases in between. Germline CDR1 MNHNY, CDR2 SVGAGI (reference sequence). This CDR3 contains 15 residues. DNA for the CDR3: TGTGCCAGCAGTAAACCCGTTACACACTCCTACGAGCAGTACTTC. It specifies CASSKPVTHSYEQYF.